This note documents a single T cell receptor (beta chain) sequence. Its target is unknown. Each CDR3 protein gets one entry in TCRdb, which reprocessed the 10x single-cell sequencing reads and gives no DNA. The table for this sample gives about 1,400 distinct CDR3 sequences. This CDR3 is 15 amino acids long. Germline-derived CDR1 and CDR2 are SGHVT and SQSDAQ. The data belong to a study of CD8 T cells in cerebrospinal fluid in Alzheimer's disease. Findings and caveats of the study: Patients with mild cognitive impairment or Alzheimer's disease had a larger top CSF clone percentage than controls. Healthy subjects less often had a clone of at least 3% than Alzheimer's patients.

Participants were all in good physical condition and free of acute infection. The receptor's source is a human donor with mild cognitive impairment. This chain uses TRBV7-4 with TRBJ2-1; as DNA is missing, the TRBD2 call by TCRdb cannot be tested. The material sequenced was cerebrospinal fluid. CDR3 sequence reads: CASSLGLAGGHEQFF.